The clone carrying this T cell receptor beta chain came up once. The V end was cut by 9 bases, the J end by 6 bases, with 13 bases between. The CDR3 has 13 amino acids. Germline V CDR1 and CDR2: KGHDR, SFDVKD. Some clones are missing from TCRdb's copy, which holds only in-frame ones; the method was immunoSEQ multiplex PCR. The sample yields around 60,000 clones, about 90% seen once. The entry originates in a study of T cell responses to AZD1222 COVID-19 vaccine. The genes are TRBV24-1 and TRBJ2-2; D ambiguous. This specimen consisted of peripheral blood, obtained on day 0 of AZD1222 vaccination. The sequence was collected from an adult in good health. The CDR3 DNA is TGTGCCACCGCCCATAGGGTCTCCGGGGAGCTGTTTTTT. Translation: CATAHRVSGELFF.